A selection of T cell receptor beta chains follows, all from one sample in a study of T cell repertoires in cytomegalovirus infection. A single record per CDR3 protein comes from TCRdb applying MiXCR to the reads. The profile shows some 180,000 distinct CDR3 sequences, roughly a fifth of them singletons. Sequenced material: PBMCs. Receptors originate from a human donor in good health (CMV status not recorded). Some clones in this sample may be carry-over from other donors' samples. Each CDR3 is given with its conserved first and last residue. The order of the fields is V gene, clone size, J gene, D gene, CDR3 DNA, CDR3 protein. A D gene is named only where the DNA matches it firmly. Size is stated for part of the rows, as once, few or many counts, or as a class when the clone is expanded.

v_gene: TRBV12-3/TRBV12-4; abundance: many; j_gene: TRBJ1-2; d_gene: TRBD1; CDR3nt: TGTGCCAGCAGTTCGTCTCGACAGGGGACTAACTATGGCTACACCTTC; CDR3aa: CASSSSRQGTNYGYTF
v_gene: TRBV20-1; abundance: .; j_gene: TRBJ2-5; d_gene: .; CDR3nt: TGCAGTGCTAGTTGGGAGAGAGGCCAAGAGACCCAGTACTTC; CDR3aa: CSASWERGQETQYF
v_gene: TRBV5-1; abundance: .; j_gene: TRBJ2-5; d_gene: TRBD1; CDR3nt: TGCGCCAGCAGCTTTGACAGGGGGGGACAAGAGACCCAGTACTTC; CDR3aa: CASSFDRGGQETQYF
v_gene: TRBV6-2/TRBV6-3; abundance: few; j_gene: TRBJ2-3; d_gene: TRBD2; CDR3nt: TGTGCCAGCAGCCAGAGCGGGGGGGGCTCAGATACGCAGTATTTT; CDR3aa: CASSQSGGGSDTQYF
v_gene: TRBV7-2; abundance: many; j_gene: TRBJ1-1; d_gene: TRBD1; CDR3nt: TGTGCCAGCAGCGTGGACAGGGTGAACACTGAAGCTTTCTTT; CDR3aa: CASSVDRVNTEAFF
v_gene: TRBV2; abundance: .; j_gene: TRBJ1-5; d_gene: TRBD1; CDR3nt: TGTGCCAGCAGTGAAAGGGGACAGGGCGATCAGCCCCAGCATTTT; CDR3aa: CASSERGQGDQPQHF
v_gene: TRBV7-3; abundance: .; j_gene: TRBJ2-2; d_gene: .; CDR3nt: TGTGCCAGCAGCGGGGATTACGGGGAGCTGTTTTTT; CDR3aa: CASSGDYGELFF
v_gene: TRBV7-2; abundance: many; j_gene: TRBJ1-6; d_gene: .; CDR3nt: TGTGCCAGCAGCTTAGGGCAGGGGAGTGGTTCACCCCTCCACTTT; CDR3aa: CASSLGQGSGSPLHF
v_gene: TRBV14; abundance: many; j_gene: TRBJ1-6; d_gene: .; CDR3nt: TGTGCCAGCAGCCAAGTCAATTCACCCCTCCACTTT; CDR3aa: CASSQVNSPLHF
v_gene: TRBV6-1; abundance: few; j_gene: TRBJ1-5; d_gene: TRBD1; CDR3nt: TGTGCCAGCAGTACAGGGGGCGTCCAGCCCCAGCATTTT; CDR3aa: CASSTGGVQPQHF
v_gene: TRBV4-3; abundance: few; j_gene: TRBJ2-3; d_gene: TRBD2; CDR3nt: TGCGCCAGCAGCCAAGGTCGGACTAGCGGGAGCGATAATACGCAGTATTTT; CDR3aa: CASSQGRTSGSDNTQYF
v_gene: TRBV3-1; abundance: few; j_gene: TRBJ1-5; d_gene: .; CDR3nt: TGTGCCAGCAGCCAAGGAGGTTATAGCAATCAGCCCCAGCATTTT; CDR3aa: CASSQGGYSNQPQHF
v_gene: TRBV7-8; abundance: .; j_gene: TRBJ2-7; d_gene: TRBD2; CDR3nt: TGTGCCAGCAGCTACGATAGCGGGGGCCGACCCTACGAGCAGTACTTC; CDR3aa: CASSYDSGGRPYEQYF
v_gene: TRBV7-2; abundance: many; j_gene: TRBJ2-4; d_gene: TRBD2; CDR3nt: TGTGCCAGCAGCTTAGTGAGTAGCGGGATTGGAGCCAAAAACATTCAGTACTTC; CDR3aa: CASSLVSSGIGAKNIQYF
v_gene: TRBV7-2; abundance: many; j_gene: TRBJ1-6; d_gene: .; CDR3nt: TGTGCCAGCAGCCCCGGAACAGTTAATTCACCCCTCCACTTT; CDR3aa: CASSPGTVNSPLHF
v_gene: TRBV6-1; abundance: many; j_gene: TRBJ2-2; d_gene: TRBD2; CDR3nt: TGTGCCAGCAATCCGACTAGCGGGGTCACCGGGGAGCTGTTTTTT; CDR3aa: CASNPTSGVTGELFF
v_gene: TRBV29-1; abundance: few; j_gene: TRBJ1-5; d_gene: .; CDR3nt: TGCAGCGTAGGACAGAGCAATCAGCCCCAGCATTTT; CDR3aa: CSVGQSNQPQHF
v_gene: TRBV12-3/TRBV12-4; abundance: .; j_gene: TRBJ2-2; d_gene: .; CDR3nt: TGTGCCAGCAGTTTCGTTCCGGGGCTGAACACCGGGGAGCTGTTTTTT; CDR3aa: CASSFVPGLNTGELFF
v_gene: TRBV28; abundance: few; j_gene: TRBJ2-5; d_gene: .; CDR3nt: TGTGCCAGCAGGACCCCGGGACCTGCCGTGGAGACCCAGTACTTC; CDR3aa: CASRTPGPAVETQYF
v_gene: TRBV6-1; abundance: .; j_gene: TRBJ2-1; d_gene: .; CDR3nt: TGTGCCAGCACCGGCGGTGAGCAGTTCTTC; CDR3aa: CASTGGEQFF
v_gene: TRBV23-1; abundance: .; j_gene: TRBJ2-2; d_gene: TRBD1; CDR3nt: TGCGCCAGCAGTCACTATTTACCGGGACAGGGGGCTAGATTGAACACCGGGGAGCTGTTTTTT; CDR3aa: CASSHYLPGQGARLNTGELFF
v_gene: TRBV11-2; abundance: .; j_gene: TRBJ2-1; d_gene: .; CDR3nt: TGTGCCAGCAGCTTAGAGCCCTCCCCCGGAGATGAGCAGTTCTTC; CDR3aa: CASSLEPSPGDEQFF
v_gene: TRBV7-8; abundance: .; j_gene: TRBJ2-2; d_gene: TRBD2; CDR3nt: TGTGCCAGCAGCAATCCGGGGGGGGGGGGGGTGAACACCGGGGAGCTGTTTTTT; CDR3aa: CASSNPGGGGVNTGELFF
v_gene: TRBV7-2; abundance: few; j_gene: TRBJ1-3; d_gene: .; CDR3nt: TGTGCCAGCAGCCCCCGGACGGTCTCTGGAAACACCATATATTTT; CDR3aa: CASSPRTVSGNTIYF
v_gene: TRBV7-6; abundance: many; j_gene: TRBJ1-1; d_gene: TRBD1; CDR3nt: TGTGCCAGCAGCTCGGGACAGGTCCATGAAGCTTTCTTT; CDR3aa: CASSSGQVHEAFF
v_gene: TRBV19; abundance: few; j_gene: TRBJ1-1; d_gene: .; CDR3nt: TGTGCCAGTAGTATAGTCCCTGAGACTGAAGCTTTCTTT; CDR3aa: CASSIVPETEAFF
v_gene: TRBV19; abundance: few; j_gene: TRBJ1-1; d_gene: TRBD1; CDR3nt: TGTGCCAGTGGGACAGGGATGAACACTGAAGCTTTCTTT; CDR3aa: CASGTGMNTEAFF
v_gene: TRBV7-3; abundance: many; j_gene: TRBJ2-3; d_gene: TRBD2; CDR3nt: TGTGCCAGCAGCTCTCCGGGACTAGCGGATACAGATACGCAGTATTTT; CDR3aa: CASSSPGLADTDTQYF
v_gene: TRBV24-1; abundance: .; j_gene: TRBJ1-1; d_gene: .; CDR3nt: TGTGCCACCAGTGGAGGGGTAATGAACTCTGGAGCTTTCTTT; CDR3aa: CATSGGVMNSGAFF
v_gene: TRBV28; abundance: .; j_gene: TRBJ2-1; d_gene: TRBD2; CDR3nt: TGTGCCAGCAGTTCGACGGGAGGGACTAGAGTCTATGAGCAGTTCTTC; CDR3aa: CASSSTGGTRVYEQFF
v_gene: TRBV6-6; abundance: .; j_gene: TRBJ1-3; d_gene: .; CDR3nt: TGTGCCAGCAGTACCAGTGTCTCTGGAAACACCATATATTTT; CDR3aa: CASSTSVSGNTIYF
v_gene: TRBV6-8; abundance: few; j_gene: TRBJ1-1; d_gene: .; CDR3nt: TGTGCCAGCAGTTATATCCTCAGGGGACGGGGCACTGAAGCTTTCTTT; CDR3aa: CASSYILRGRGTEAFF
v_gene: TRBV11-2; abundance: .; j_gene: TRBJ2-2; d_gene: .; CDR3nt: TGTGCCAGCAGCTTAGATCGCGGGAAGTACACCGGGGAGCTGTTTTTT; CDR3aa: CASSLDRGKYTGELFF
v_gene: TRBV14; abundance: .; j_gene: TRBJ1-2; d_gene: .; CDR3nt: TGTGCCAGCAGTATTATGGGCTTTGGAGGCTACACCTTC; CDR3aa: CASSIMGFGGYTF
v_gene: TRBV6-2/TRBV6-3; abundance: few; j_gene: TRBJ2-6; d_gene: TRBD1; CDR3nt: TGTGCCGCAGCTGACAGGGGGCTAGGTGGGGCCAACGTCCTGACTTTC; CDR3aa: CAAADRGLGGANVLTF
v_gene: TRBV6-1; abundance: .; j_gene: TRBJ2-3; d_gene: .; CDR3nt: TGTGCCAGCAGCCGCTCAACTCGCACAGATACGCAGTATTTT; CDR3aa: CASSRSTRTDTQYF
v_gene: TRBV28; abundance: many; j_gene: TRBJ1-5; d_gene: TRBD1; CDR3nt: TGTGCCAGCAGCCAAGGGACAGGGGGCGATCAGCCCCAGCATTTT; CDR3aa: CASSQGTGGDQPQHF
v_gene: TRBV19; abundance: few; j_gene: TRBJ2-1; d_gene: .; CDR3nt: TGTGCCAGTAGTAGGACGACCGGGACTTCCTACAATGAGCAGTTCTTC; CDR3aa: CASSRTTGTSYNEQFF
v_gene: TRBV20-1; abundance: few; j_gene: TRBJ1-5; d_gene: .; CDR3nt: TGCAGTGCAGAACTACAGGGTAAGGGACAGCCCCAGCATTTT; CDR3aa: CSAELQGKGQPQHF
v_gene: TRBV5-1; abundance: .; j_gene: TRBJ2-1; d_gene: .; CDR3nt: TGCGCCAGCAGCTTGTGGGGGGCAGGGGAGCAGTTCTTC; CDR3aa: CASSLWGAGEQFF
v_gene: TRBV20-1; abundance: few; j_gene: TRBJ1-5; d_gene: TRBD1; CDR3nt: TGCAGTGCTAAATCGTCGGACAGGCCAAATCAGCCCCAGCATTTT; CDR3aa: CSAKSSDRPNQPQHF